Detailed here is one TCR beta chain. There is no known antigen for this receptor. The record has no base qualities; no much larger clone is one base away. TCRbeta CDR3 regions were amplified from genomic DNA using the immunoSEQ Assay, a bias-controlled multiplex PCR. Under the source paper's analysis protocol: The number of nucleated cells in each sample was estimated by amplification of reference gene primers within the assay. To quantify the absolute abundance of each unique TCRbeta CDR3 rearrangement, sequence reads were collapsed and filtered. Productive Simpson clonality was computed per sample as the square root of Simpson's diversity index over productive rearrangements. TCRdb carries this immuneACCESS record with in-frame sequences only. Its versions omit some clonotypes, under half of them owing to an unresolved V gene in the studies checked, with the rest unexplained. Clone size and V and J calls were adopted from that table, with D and trimming inferred from the DNA. The sample table contains roughly 700,000 clones; only one count was recorded for over 80% of them. Approximately 0.3% of the sample belongs to the ten largest clones.

The collaborating institutions used their own protocols to collect whole blood in K2EDTA tubes. For TCRbeta analysis, collaborators shipped samples as frozen whole blood, isolated PBMCs, or DNA extracted from either of those sample types. This record comes from a study of blood T cell repertoires in COVID-19 (dated by TCRdb to the early 2020s). Concerning the study at large: Samples from collaborators originated in the United States, Italy and Spain and spanned both the acute and convalescent phases of COVID-19. Where HLA class I and class II types were available, the types were taken from metadata supplied by the sample provider, not from assay-based typing. The prospective study material was composed of cDNA or gDNA derived from T cells, B-cell-depleted T cells, or PBMCs. Subjects who had been exposed to COVID-19, were actively infected with it, or had recovered from it provided the deeply sampled blood TCRbeta repertoires that made up the dataset. The sample metadata nearly always contained a de-identified subject ID, COVID-19 status, age in years and sex. The samples were drawn from the first 160 participants of the ongoing ImmuneRACE study and from 1,254 subjects provided by 6 global collaborators. The repertoires were released in a freely available public database meant as a resource for research on the immune response to SARS-CoV-2.

Here is what the overall study found, with its caveats: The amount of clinical and demographic metadata varied by source and participant and was provided uncurated.

Sequencing was carried out using peripheral blood. This clonotype originated in a young woman with acute or convalescent COVID-19.

The sequenced DNA: TGTGCCAGCACTAGCTTGACAGGGGGTCTTGAAGCTTTCTTT. Its protein is CASTSLTGGLEAFF. The sequence joins TRBV27 to TRBJ1-1; TRBD1 fits 9 bases in the junction. Trimming takes 7 bases off V and 7 bases off J; junction bases not matched to a gene: 10. From the cysteine up to the phenylalanine, the CDR3 has a length of 14 residues. Just the 42-base CDR3 DNA is kept, in frame starting at base 1. From a lookup of the germline V gene (reference sequence), CDR1 and CDR2 are MNHEY and SMNVEV.